Listed below are T cell receptor beta chains from one sample, sequenced in a study of OX40 agonist ivuxolimab in advanced cancers. Method: immunoSEQ multiplex PCR; TCRdb's copy keeps in-frame clones and lacks some. This table has around 35,000 clones, over 80% appearing once. The sample here was CD4+ or CD8+ T cells sorted from blood, taken in a trial of the OX40 agonist ivuxolimab. The receptors stem from an adult with an advanced solid tumor such as melanoma, head and neck, liver or kidney cancer. Both conserved end residues are part of each CDR3. Fields, in order: CDR3 length, V gene, D gene, J gene, clone size, CDR3 DNA, CDR3 protein. D genes are given only for firm matches. Some rows mark clone size as missing; the rest say once, few, many or name a class of expanded clone.

15	TRBV15	TRBD1	TRBJ1-5	.	TGTGCCACCAGTACCGACAGGGAGAGCAATCAGCCCCAGCATTTT	CATSTDRESNQPQHF
12	TRBV13	.	TRBJ1-2	.	TGTGCCAACCAGCAACAAACGGATGGCTACACCTTC	CANQQQTDGYTF
15	TRBV19	.	TRBJ2-1	once	TGTGCCAGTAGTATAGAGGGGAGACTATACAATGAGCAGTTCTTC	CASSIEGRLYNEQFF
15	TRBV5-1	TRBD2	TRBJ2-7	once	TGCGCCAGCAGCTTGACTAGCGGGTTCTCCTACGAGCAGTACTTC	CASSLTSGFSYEQYF
14	TRBV5-6	.	TRBJ2-7	.	TGTGCCAGCCAAGACCCCTCAGCATCCTACGAGCAGTACTTC	CASQDPSASYEQYF
15	TRBV9	TRBD2	TRBJ2-5	.	TGTGCCAGCAGCCGGACTAGCGGGACCATAGAGACCCAGTACTTC	CASSRTSGTIETQYF
16	TRBV29-1	.	TRBJ2-7	.	TGCAGCGTTGAGGCCGCCGAGACAGGGACTTACTACGAGCAGTACTTC	CSVEAAETGTYYEQYF
15	TRBV11-2	.	TRBJ1-2	.	TGTGCCAGCAGCTTAGATCCAGAGGGAGGGGATGGCTACACCTTC	CASSLDPEGGDGYTF
13	TRBV6-5	TRBD1	TRBJ2-7	.	TGTGCCAGCACCAAGACAGGGTGGAGCGAGCAGTACTTC	CASTKTGWSEQYF
17	TRBV4-1	TRBD1	TRBJ1-4	.	TGCGCCAGCAGCCACCCCCAGAGGGGGCAGGGCGGAGAAAAACTGTTTTTT	CASSHPQRGQGGEKLFF
14	TRBV10-3	.	TRBJ1-1	.	TGTGCCATCAGTGAGCCTACGGGAAACACTGAAGCTTTCTTT	CAISEPTGNTEAFF
17	TRBV6-4	TRBD2	TRBJ2-1	once	TGTGCCAGCAGTGACGGGGGGGGTCTAGCGCCAGACAATGAGCAGTTCTTC	CASSDGGGLAPDNEQFF
15	TRBV11-2	TRBD2	TRBJ2-1	.	TGTGCCAGCAGCTTCACTAGCGGGAGAAACTATGAGCAGTTCTTC	CASSFTSGRNYEQFF
14	TRBV29-1	.	TRBJ2-7	.	TGCAGCGTCTCTTGGGGGGCAGGGGGCTACGAGCAGTACTTC	CSVSWGAGGYEQYF
14	TRBV5-4	.	TRBJ1-1	.	TGTGCCAGCAGCTTGGCTGGGTGGGACACTGAAGCTTTCTTT	CASSLAGWDTEAFF
15	TRBV6-5	TRBD1	TRBJ1-5	few	TGTGCCAGCAGTCGGGGACAGGGAGGCAATCAGCCCCAGCATTTT	CASSRGQGGNQPQHF
15	TRBV18	TRBD1	TRBJ2-7	.	TGTGCCAGCTCACCCCGGGACAGCAACTCCTACGAGCAGTACTTC	CASSPRDSNSYEQYF
14	TRBV11-2	TRBD1	TRBJ2-7	few	TGTGCCAGCAGCTCAGGGGGATCGAGCTACGAGCAGTACTTC	CASSSGGSSYEQYF
18	TRBV27	TRBD1	TRBJ1-4	.	TGTGCCAGCAGTCCCCAGGGGGTTGGAGAGGTCGCTAATGAAAAACTGTTTTTT	CASSPQGVGEVANEKLFF
16	TRBV6-4	TRBD2	TRBJ2-1	.	TGTGCCAGCAGCCTAGCGGGGATTGGCTCCTACAATGAGCAGTTCTTC	CASSLAGIGSYNEQFF